The 32 T cell receptor beta chains given below trace back to one sample, sequenced in a study of T-cell memory formation after mild COVID-19. In TCRdb, the 5' RACE reads were re-called with MiXCR into one record per CDR3 protein. Of around 150,000 distinct CDR3 sequences in the sample, more than 9% are singletons; the top ten hold approximately 3.4%. Sequencing used PBMCs or a T cell subset sorted from them (not recorded which). Receptors originate from a man between 18 and 35 years old who had mild COVID-19 (a few samples of this study predate the infection). Cell type and time point are not known.

The chain joins TRBV4-2 to TRBJ2-3, with 12 positions matching TRBD1. CDR1 and CDR2 from the germline V gene are LGHNA and YNFKEQ. J lost 4 bases, V lost 0 bases, and 5 bases had no gene match. The CDR3 has 17 residues. The CDR3 DNA reads as TGTGCCAGCAGCCAAGATTGGGGACAGGGGGCTTCAGATACGCAGTATTTT. It translates to CASSQDWGQGASDTQYF.

This clonotype was seen at least ten times. The chain recombines TRBV4-3 with TRBJ2-1, with D tentatively TRBD2 (6 bases). Deletions cut 0 bases from V and 8 bases from J, with 20 bases between. CDR1 is LGHNA and CDR2 is YSLEER in the germline V gene. The CDR3 is 17 residues long. The CDR3 region is CASSQDHAWGGTHEQFF. The CDR3 DNA sequence: TGCGCCAGCAGCCAAGATCATGCGTGGGGAGGAACCCATGAGCAGTTCTTC.

This clonotype occurred a few times. This chain uses TRBV18 with TRBJ2-1; D is perhaps TRBD1 (6 bases). Trimming shortened V by 3 bases and J by 3 bases, and 12 bases separated the two germline ends. Per germline, CDR1 KGHSH and CDR2 LQKENI. This CDR3 spans 15 amino acids. In DNA form, the CDR3 reads TGTGCCAGCTCACCGGGGGCCCCCCTCTACAATGAGCAGTTCTTC. Translation gives CASSPGAPLYNEQFF.

The chain joins TRBV29-1 to TRBJ2-3; D gene ambiguous. Germline CDR1 and CDR2: SQVTM and ANQGSEA. V gave up 6 bases and J gave up 1 base, with 8 bases separating them. The CDR3 is 12 amino acids. The CDR3 sequence: CSVVLGTDTQYF. Here the CDR3 DNA reads TGCAGCGTGGTGCTCGGCACAGATACGCAGTATTTT.

This chain connects TRBV20-1 to TRBJ1-4; maybe TRBD1 (5 bases). V shed 3 bases and J shed 0 bases, with 8 bases lying between them. There are 14 residues in the CDR3. Germline V gene sequence: CDR1 DFQATT, CDR2 SNEGSKA (reference sequence). In DNA, the CDR3 is TGCAGTGCTAGGGGGGGACCAACTAATGAAAAACTGTTTTTT. This sequence encodes CSARGGPTNEKLFF.

The chain employs TRBV18 and TRBJ2-7; D may be TRBD2 (5 bases). V was shortened by 6 bases and J by 6 bases, with 15 bases between the two germline ends. CDR1 is KGHSH, CDR2 LQKENI, per germline. This CDR3 has 13 amino acids. The CDR3 DNA follows: TGTGCCAGCTCCCCCGGGGATGGGTTCGAGCAGTACTTC. This sequence encodes CASSPGDGFEQYF.

The chain couples TRBV5-1 to TRBJ1-1, with D uncertain. CDR1 and CDR2 from the germline V gene are SGHRS and YFSETQ. The CDR3 is 11 residues long. V lost 6 bases and J lost 3, with 6 bases in between. DNA for the CDR3: TGCGCCAGCATCTCTGACACTGAAGCTTTCTTT. Amino acids: CASISDTEAFF.

This clonotype was counted between two and nine times. The chain joins TRBV5-6 to TRBJ2-7, with 7 bases aligning to TRBD1. Germline V gene data show CDR1 as SGHDT and CDR2 as YYEEEE. CDR3 length equals 12 residues. J gave up 4 bases and V 3 bases, and 1 base lay outside the gene matches. The CDR3 DNA reads TGTGCCAGCAGCTGGGGACAGTACGAGCAGTACGTC. It specifies CASSWGQYEQYV.

The CDR3 bases are TGTGCCTGGAGTGTACTTCCAGATACGCAGTATTTT. Translating gives CAWSVLPDTQYF. The genes are TRBV30 and TRBJ2-3, with no clear D. V was trimmed by 0 bases and J by 4 bases, leaving 5 bases between them. CDR1 GTSNPN and CDR2 SVGIG come from the germline V gene (reference sequence). This CDR3 region has 12 residues.

This clonotype was counted between two and nine times. The V call is TRBV7-2, the J call TRBJ1-5, with no clear D. V was shortened by 3 bases and J by 6 bases, with 15 bases between the two germline ends. The CDR3 is 15 amino acids. CDR1 SGHTA and CDR2 FQGNSA come from the germline V gene. As DNA, the CDR3 is TGTGCCAGCAGCTTTTCCCGTGGAGGCCCTCAGCCCCAGCATTTT. Translated: CASSFSRGGPQPQHF.

This clonotype was counted only a few times. Sequence at one end of the junction differs from germline and may be a read error. This sequence joins TRBV5-8 and TRBJ1-2; D unclear. Germline CDR1 is SGHTS and CDR2 is YDEGEE. This CDR3 is built from 10 residues. This chain's CDR3 is CASSLWMLSF. CDR3 bases: TGTGCCAGCAGCTTGTGGATGCTGAGCTTC. Based on the CDR3 plus reference TRBV5-8 and TRBJ1-2, the full variable domain is EAGVTQSPTHLIKTRGQQATLRCSPISGHTSVYWYQQALGLGLQFLLWYDEGEERNRGNFPPRFSGRQFPNYSSELNVNALELEDSALYLCASSLWMLSFGSGTRLTVV.

This clonotype was observed a handful of times. The V gene is TRBV12-3 or TRBV12-4, the J gene TRBJ1-2, with 8 bases fitting TRBD1. The V and J ends lost 5 bases and 10 bases, in that order; junction bases with no gene match: 3. The CDR3 length is 11 residues. The CDR3 here is CASSPDRVYTF. In DNA, the CDR3 is TGTGCCAGCAGTCCGGACAGGGTCTACACCTTC.

The gene calls are TRBV7-6 and TRBJ2-1; 12 positions agree with TRBD1. Germline values: CDR1 SGHVS, CDR2 FNYEAQ. Trimming took 5 bases from V and 0 from J; bases not matched to a gene: 5. CDR3 size: 17 residues. The CDR3: CASSPGTGGLSYNEQFF. CDR3 nucleotide sequence: TGTGCCAGCAGCCCGGGGACAGGGGGCCTCTCCTACAATGAGCAGTTCTTC.

The rearrangement joins TRBV7-2 to TRBJ2-3; TRBD1 matches 7 bases. Germline V lookup: CDR1 SGHTA, CDR2 FQGNSA. The V and J ends lost 5 bases and 8 bases, in that order; junction bases with no gene match: 13. The CDR3 totals 15 residues. The CDR3 is CASSPLGTAAATQYF. The CDR3 DNA is TGTGCCAGCAGCCCCCTGGGGACAGCCGCAGCTACGCAGTATTTT.

This clonotype was observed a few times. The chain uses TRBV30 and TRBJ2-7, with TRBD1 matching over 7 bases. This CDR3 has 14 amino acids. J was trimmed by 3 bases and V by 5 bases; bases with no gene match: 10. CDR1 GTSNPN and CDR2 SVGIG come from the germline V gene (reference sequence). The DNA of the CDR3 is TGTGCCTGGGGAGCCGGGGACAGATACTACGAGCAGTACTTC. Its protein is CAWGAGDRYYEQYF.

This clonotype was recorded a few times. The chain is built from TRBV11-2 and TRBJ2-3; D remains ambiguous. From germline, CDR1 is SGHAT and CDR2 FQNNGV. Deletions cut 3 bases from V and 2 bases from J, with 6 bases between. The CDR3 is 13 residues long. The CDR3 coding sequence is TGTGCCAGCAGCTTCCTAGACACAGATACGCAGTATTTT. Its protein product is CASSFLDTDTQYF.

V usage is TRBV2 and J usage is TRBJ1-2; 7 bases line up with TRBD1. Trimming removed 8 bases from V and 7 bases from J; junction bases left unmatched: 16. CDR3 length: 15 amino acids. The germline V gene has CDR1 SNHLY and CDR2 FYNNEI. The CDR3: CASVRQGVASAGYTF. The CDR3 DNA reads as TGTGCCAGCGTGAGACAGGGAGTGGCCTCAGCTGGCTACACCTTC. The full variable domain, its missing parts supplied by reference TRBV2 and TRBJ1-2, is EPEVTQTPSHQVTQMGQEVILRCVPISNHLYFYWYRQILGQKVEFLVSFYNNEISEKSEIFDDQFSVERPDGSNFTLKIRSTKLEDSAMYFCASVRQGVASAGYTFGSGTRLTVV.

The table lists this clonotype with a few counts. The V gene is TRBV3-1, the J gene TRBJ2-4, with D hard to call. V was clipped by 6 bases and J by 0 bases, with 12 bases between them. Germline V lookup: CDR1 LGHDT, CDR2 YNNKEL (reference sequence). This CDR3 contains 15 residues. CDR3 nucleotides: TGTGCCAGCAGGCCCACCCTGGGAGCCAAAAACATTCAGTACTTC. Protein product: CASRPTLGAKNIQYF.

In this sample, this clonotype turned up a few times. The chain carries TRBV9 and TRBJ1-5, with D perhaps matching TRBD1 (5 bases). The CDR3 is made up of 16 amino acids. The V end lost 2 bases, the J end lost 5 bases, and 17 bases lay between the germline ends. CDR1 SGDLS and CDR2 YYNGEE come from the germline V gene. The DNA of the CDR3 is TGTGCCAGCAGCGTCTCTGCGGTATGGGGGGATCAGCCCCAGCATTTT. Translation: CASSVSAVWGDQPQHF.

The V and J genes are TRBV7-3 and TRBJ2-3, with D perhaps matching TRBD2 (6 bases). CDR3 length: 15 amino acids. Between the trimmed V and J ends, which lost 0 bases and 0 bases, there was a span of 7 bases. Germline loops: CDR1 SGHTA, CDR2 FQGTGA. CDR3 residues: CASSLTGTSTDTQYF. In DNA, the CDR3 is TGTGCCAGCAGCTTAACTGGGACTAGCACAGATACGCAGTATTTT.

This clonotype was counted once. Since a much larger clone is just one base distant, this may be a read error. This rearrangement joins TRBV27 to TRBJ1-2; perhaps TRBD1 as D (6 bases). V was trimmed by 3 bases and J by 3 bases, leaving 8 bases between them. CDR1 and CDR2 (germline): MNHEY, SMNVEV (reference sequence). This CDR3 is built from 13 residues. CDR3 coding DNA: TGTGCCAGCAGTTTCAGGGGCTACTATGGCTACACCTTC. Its protein is CASSFRGYYGYTF.

In its sample, this clonotype was seen many times. This chain connects TRBV7-9 to TRBJ1-6; D ambiguous. The CDR3 loop spans 15 amino acids. V was clipped by 5 bases and J by 7 bases, with 15 bases between them. Germline loops: CDR1 SEHNR, CDR2 FQNEAQ (reference sequence). CDR3 region: CASSPGLSGNSPLHF. The CDR3 nucleotides read TGTGCCAGCAGCCCTGGCTTGTCCGGGAATTCACCCCTCCACTTT.

This clonotype appeared a few times. The chain carries TRBV3-1 and TRBJ1-2, with 8 bases fitting TRBD1. CDR1 is LGHDT and CDR2 is YNNKEL in the germline V gene (reference sequence). J lost 4 bases, V lost 2 bases, and 6 bases had no gene match. This CDR3 is built from 15 residues. The CDR3 bases are TGTGCCAGCAGCCAATACAGGGGACAGGTCTATGGCTACACCTTC. Translated, it gives CASSQYRGQVYGYTF.

The sample holds a few counts of this clonotype. The chain combines TRBV5-1 with TRBJ2-3; 7 nucleotides agree with TRBD1. The germline CDR1 and CDR2 sequences are SGHRS and YFSETQ. The CDR3 totals 13 residues. V lost 4 bases and J lost 6; bases outside the gene matches: 5. CDR3 amino acids: CASSRQGYDTQYF. CDR3 in DNA: TGCGCCAGCAGCCGACAGGGATATGATACGCAGTATTTT.

Only a few counts were recorded for this clonotype. The chain couples TRBV11-2 to TRBJ1-5; TRBD1 is a possible D gene (6 bases). CDR1 SGHAT and CDR2 FQNNGV come from the germline V gene. V gave up 5 bases and J gave up 6 bases, with 8 bases separating them. The CDR3 is made up of 12 amino acids. The CDR3, as DNA: TGTGCCAGCAGCACCAGGGGTCAGCCCCAGCATTTT. This translates into CASSTRGQPQHF.

This clonotype was counted many times. The V gene is TRBV12-3 or TRBV12-4, the J gene TRBJ2-7; 7 positions match TRBD1. The CDR3 is 15 amino acids. Unmatched junction bases numbered 12, after V lost 6 bases and J lost 4 bases. CDR3 sequence reads: CASSSGQLGLYEQYF. In nucleotides, the CDR3 is TGTGCCAGCAGCTCGGGACAGCTAGGCCTATACGAGCAGTACTTC.

This clonotype was detected only once. The J gene is TRBJ1-6, the V gene TRBV7-2; D is perhaps TRBD1 (6 bases). Looked up from germline, CDR1 is SGHTA and CDR2 is FQGNSA. The length of the CDR3 is 16 residues. V lost 3 bases, J lost 6 bases, and 15 bases lay in between. The CDR3 DNA reads as TGTGCCAGCAGCTTGTCAGGGGCACAACGTAATTCACCCCTCCACTTT. It is translated as CASSLSGAQRNSPLHF.

This clonotype was observed a few times. The CDR3 protein is CASSLAGGWTGELFF. The CDR3 DNA sequence: TGTGCCAGCAGTCTAGCGGGGGGATGGACCGGGGAGCTGTTTTTT. The rearrangement links TRBV6-2 or TRBV6-3 to TRBJ2-2; 11 bases are shared with TRBD2. The length of the CDR3 is 15 residues. Germline CDR1 MNHEY, CDR2 SVGEGT. Germline trimming cut 5 bases from V and 5 bases from J; bases unmatched to any gene: 4.

This clonotype has a handful of counts. The rearrangement uses TRBV24-1 and TRBJ2-1; D is unclear. CDR1 is KGHDR and CDR2 is SFDVKD in the germline V gene. The CDR3 has 13 amino acids. Deletions cut 4 bases from V and 13 bases from J, with 16 bases between. DNA for the CDR3: TGTGCCACCAGTGACCGACGACACTCAGGCCAGTTCTTC. It codes for CATSDRRHSGQFF.

The chain links TRBV7-6 to TRBJ1-4; the D is unclear. Germline loops: CDR1 SGHVS, CDR2 FNYEAQ. V shed 5 bases and J shed 0 bases, with 7 bases lying between them. The CDR3 totals 14 residues. CDR3 region: CASSPTTTNEKLFF. The CDR3 bases are TGTGCCAGCAGCCCGACGACAACTAATGAAAAACTGTTTTTT.

This clonotype appeared a few times. The genes are TRBV4-3 and TRBJ2-5; possible D gene TRBD2, 5 bases. The V and J ends lost 2 bases and 4 bases respectively, with 17 bases between them. Germline loops: CDR1 LGHNA, CDR2 YSLEER. CDR3 length: 16 residues. For the CDR3, the DNA is TGCGCCAGCAGCCAACAACACCTAGGAGGCGGAGAGACCCAGTACTTC. Translating it yields CASSQQHLGGGETQYF.

The CDR3 reads CSVAQDGNQPQHF. CDR3 sequence (DNA): TGCAGCGTTGCCCAGGACGGCAATCAGCCCCAGCATTTT. The chain combines TRBV29-1 with TRBJ1-5; D not certain. Deletions cut 4 bases from V and 2 bases from J, with 9 bases between. The germline V gene encodes CDR1 SQVTM and CDR2 ANQGSEA. The CDR3 runs 13 residues.